The clone carrying this T cell receptor beta chain was picked up many times. Its target is not known. Germline V lookup: CDR1 MDHEN, CDR2 SYDVKM. Trimming cost V 5 bases and J 5 bases; bases outside gene matches: 3. The CDR3 loop spans 12 amino acids. This sample was taken from a study of post-analysis software for immune sequencing data. Whole-study results and caveats: Compared with controls, patients had more of roughly 5 TRBV segments, including TRBV5-6, TRBV5-1 and TRBV20-1. Controls significantly exceeded multiple sclerosis patients in normalized Chao1 diversity. Samples from one preparation batch, clustered by F measure, grouped strongly together.

Unique molecular identifiers were present in the TCR beta cDNA libraries. Each batch of 1 to 10 million T cells produced roughly 450,000 cDNA molecules. In TCRdb, the PCR reads were re-called with MiXCR into one record per CDR3 protein. Of 350,000 to 450,000 distinct CDR3 sequences detected, about 39% appear once; the ten largest clones hold less than 10%. The chain couples TRBV28 to TRBJ2-7; 7 bases are shared with TRBD1. Sequencing was done on a sample of blood. The clonotype originates from a girl aged 2 to 10 with multiple sclerosis. CDR3 nucleotides: TGTGCCAGCAGTCTTACAGGGGACGAGCAGTACTTC. Its protein product is CASSLTGDEQYF.